This TCR beta chain was captured in a study of cutaneous CD30+ T cell lymphoproliferative disorder and hepatitis E (dated by TCRdb to 2017 to 2018). Receptor libraries were prepared by the immunoSEQ multiplex PCR assay. In TCRdb, the immuneACCESS table is reduced to in-frame sequences with V and J assigned. These tables do not hold every clone; where another copy was compared, an unresolved V gene accounts for under half, and the others remain unexplained. This sample lists several thousand clones; 65% to 75% were detected once. The ten largest clones add up to 0.9% to 1.2% of the sample. Notes on this clone: It has no known antigen specificity. Base qualities are not at hand, and no much larger clone is one base apart.

Reading from cysteine to phenylalanine, the CDR3 counts 14 amino acids. Kept here is only the CDR3 DNA, which spans 42 bases and is read in frame from base 1. V is shortened by 6 bases, J by 0 bases, and the region joining them spans 9 bases. The germline V gene (reference sequence) provides CDR1 LNHDA and CDR2 SQIVND. What was sequenced was blood. The rearranged segments are TRBV19 and TRBJ1-5; the D region possibly corresponds to TRBD1 (5 bases align). The source is a human donor with a cutaneous T cell lymphoproliferative disorder associated with hepatitis E virus. The DNA reads as follows: TGTGCCAGTAGGGACACCAATAGCAATCAGCCCCAGCATTTT. It translates as CASRDTNSNQPQHF. The reference TRBV19 and TRBJ1-5 proteins fill in what lies around the CDR3, so the full variable domain reads DGGITQSPKYLFRKEGQNVTLSCEQNLNHDAMYWYRQDPGQGLRLIYYSQIVNDFQKGDIAEGYSVSREKKESFPLTVTSAQKNPTAFYLCASRDTNSNQPQHFGDGTRLSIL.